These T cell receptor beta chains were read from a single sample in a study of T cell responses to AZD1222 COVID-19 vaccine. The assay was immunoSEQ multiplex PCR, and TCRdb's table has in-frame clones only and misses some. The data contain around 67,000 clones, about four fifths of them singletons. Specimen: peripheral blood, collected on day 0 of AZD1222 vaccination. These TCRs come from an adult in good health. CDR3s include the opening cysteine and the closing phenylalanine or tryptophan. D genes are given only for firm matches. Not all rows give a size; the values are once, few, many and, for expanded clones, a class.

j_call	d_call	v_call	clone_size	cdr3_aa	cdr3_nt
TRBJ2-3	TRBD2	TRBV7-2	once	CASSQTAGSGTDTQYF	TGTGCCAGCAGCCAAACAGCGGGGTCGGGCACAGATACGCAGTATTTT
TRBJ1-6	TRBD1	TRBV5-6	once	CASSPRGGGRRNSPLHF	TGTGCCAGCAGCCCCAGGGGGGGCGGCCGAAGGAATTCACCCCTCCACTTT
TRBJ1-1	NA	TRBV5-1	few	CASSPNSGTEAFF	TGCGCCAGCAGCCCTAACTCCGGCACTGAAGCTTTCTTT
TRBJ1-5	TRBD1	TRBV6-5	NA	CASAYRTGYQPQHF	TGTGCCAGCGCTTACAGGACAGGGTATCAGCCCCAGCATTTT
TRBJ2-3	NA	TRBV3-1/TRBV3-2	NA	CAAGLRPTDTQYF	TGTGCCGCAGGGCTCCGCCCCACAGATACGCAGTATTTT
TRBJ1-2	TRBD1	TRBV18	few	CASSQALGGEGYGYTF	TGTGCCAGCTCGCAGGCCTTAGGGGGCGAGGGCTATGGCTACACCTTC
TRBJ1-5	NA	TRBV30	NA	CAWSIQSNQPQHF	TGTGCCTGGAGTATTCAGTCCAATCAGCCCCAGCATTTT
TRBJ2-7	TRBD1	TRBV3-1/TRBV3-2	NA	CASSNTGAGEQYF	TGTGCCAGCAGCAATACAGGGGCGGGCGAGCAGTACTTC
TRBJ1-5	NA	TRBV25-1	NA	CASSLGGDSNQPQHF	TGTGCCAGCAGCCTGGGAGGGGATAGCAATCAGCCCCAGCATTTT
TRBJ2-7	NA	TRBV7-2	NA	CASSLAQSSVTYEQYF	TGTGCCAGCAGCTTAGCGCAGTCTAGCGTTACCTACGAGCAGTACTTC
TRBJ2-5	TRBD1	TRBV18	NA	CASSPIQGALETQYF	TGTGCCAGCTCACCAATACAGGGGGCATTAGAGACCCAGTACTTC
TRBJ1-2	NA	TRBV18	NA	CASSPAGDNGYTF	TGTGCCAGCTCACCCGCAGGGGATAATGGCTACACCTTC
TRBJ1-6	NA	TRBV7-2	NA	CASSLLGQQNSPLHF	TGTGCCAGCAGCTTACTTGGACAGCAGAATTCACCCCTCCACTTT
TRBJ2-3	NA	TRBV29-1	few	CSVALGDTQYF	TGCAGCGTTGCTCTCGGAGATACGCAGTATTTT
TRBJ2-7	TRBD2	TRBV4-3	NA	CASSQDPGGEDEQYF	TGCGCCAGCAGCCAAGACCCCGGGGGGGAAGACGAGCAGTACTTC
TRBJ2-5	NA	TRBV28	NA	CASMEGEETQYF	TGTGCCAGCATGGAAGGGGAAGAGACCCAGTACTTC
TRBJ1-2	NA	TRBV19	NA	CASSISGNYGYTF	TGTGCCAGTAGTATATCAGGGAACTATGGCTACACCTTC
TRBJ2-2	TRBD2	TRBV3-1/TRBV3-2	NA	CASSQGTGGRTGELFF	TGTGCCAGCAGCCAAGGGACGGGGGGACGAACCGGGGAGCTGTTTTTT
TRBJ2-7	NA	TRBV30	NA	CAWTAGYYEQYF	TGTGCCTGGACGGCAGGTTACTACGAGCAGTACTTC
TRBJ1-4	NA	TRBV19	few	CASSIGFGGLSEKLFF	TGTGCCAGTAGTATAGGTTTCGGGGGTTTGAGTGAAAAACTGTTTTTT
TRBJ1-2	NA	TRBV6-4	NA	CASSEVYPWLYGYTF	TGTGCCAGCAGTGAAGTATATCCGTGGCTCTATGGCTACACCTTC
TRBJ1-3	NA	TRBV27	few	CASSLSVKGNTIYF	TGTGCCAGCAGTTTATCGGTCAAGGGAAACACCATATATTTT
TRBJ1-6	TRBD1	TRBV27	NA	CASSLNRGNSPLHF	TGTGCCAGCAGTTTAAACAGGGGAAATTCACCCCTCCACTTT
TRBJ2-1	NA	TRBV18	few	CASSPSPQAYGEQFF	TGTGCCAGCTCCCCAAGCCCTCAGGCTTACGGTGAGCAGTTCTTC
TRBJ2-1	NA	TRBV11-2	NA	CASSFAPGRPSYNEQFF	TGTGCCAGCAGCTTCGCACCAGGGCGCCCCTCTTACAATGAGCAGTTCTTC
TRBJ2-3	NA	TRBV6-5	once	CASSPEGTSTDTQYF	TGTGCCAGCAGCCCCGAGGGGACTAGCACAGATACGCAGTATTTT
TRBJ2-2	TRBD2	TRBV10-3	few	CAITESGGAAGELFF	TGTGCCATCACGGAGAGCGGGGGGGCCGCCGGGGAGCTGTTTTTT
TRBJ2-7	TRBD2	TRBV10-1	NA	CASSESLAGGLEQYF	TGCGCCAGCAGTGAGTCCTTAGCGGGGGGGCTCGAGCAGTACTTC
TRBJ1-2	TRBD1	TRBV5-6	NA	CASSLVRDRGLHGYTF	TGTGCCAGCAGCTTGGTTCGGGACAGGGGTTTGCATGGCTACACCTTC
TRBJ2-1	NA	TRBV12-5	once	CASGDQTYSYNEQFF	TGTGCTAGTGGTGACCAGACTTACTCCTACAATGAGCAGTTCTTC
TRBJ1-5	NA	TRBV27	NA	CASSLFGGVTQPQHF	TGTGCCAGCAGTTTATTCGGAGGGGTGACCCAGCCCCAGCATTTT
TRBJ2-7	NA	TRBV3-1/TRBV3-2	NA	CASSRVRDTQRGYEQYF	TGTGCCAGCAGCCGTGTCCGGGACACCCAAAGAGGCTACGAGCAGTACTTC
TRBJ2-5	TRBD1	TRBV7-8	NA	CASSRGPQETQYF	TGTGCCAGCAGTAGGGGGCCACAAGAGACCCAGTACTTC
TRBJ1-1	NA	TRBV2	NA	CAGKLHLNTEAFF	TGTGCCGGGAAATTACACCTGAACACTGAAGCTTTCTTT
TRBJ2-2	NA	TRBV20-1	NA	CSASRIGGASNTGELFF	TGCAGTGCTAGTAGAATCGGCGGGGCCTCGAACACCGGGGAGCTGTTTTTT
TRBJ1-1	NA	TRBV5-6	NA	CASSRFSEAFF	TGTGCCAGCAGCCGTTTCTCTGAAGCTTTCTTT